This T cell receptor (beta chain) stems from a study of CD4+ T cells in melanoma. Study results and limitations: CD8+ T cell, macrophage and B cell function reportedly correlated with neoantigen-specific CD4+ T cells. Neoantigen-specific CD4+ T cells in melanoma reportedly had diverse differentiation states.

Measured with immunoSEQ multiplex PCR; TCRdb has only the in-frame clones, and not every one. The data hold approximately 12,000 clones, with around 64% observed a single time. This clone turned up a few times. The antigen remains undetermined. This CDR3 is 18 amino acids long. Sequencing used cells from a culture (not recorded whether cultured in vitro). This clonotype was sampled from a human donor with melanoma. The chain links TRBV21-1 to TRBJ1-5; the D call in the table, TRBD1, was not verified against the DNA. TRBV21-1 is a pseudogene. CDR3 loop: CASNEGTGRSNSNQPQHF. CDR3 nucleotide sequence: TGTGCCAGCAACGAAGGGACAGGGCGATCGAATAGCAATCAGCCCCAGCATTTT.